The 18 T cell receptor beta chains below come from one sample, sequenced in a study of T cell responses to AZD1222 COVID-19 vaccine. Profiling relied on immunoSEQ multiplex PCR, and the TCRdb table lists in-frame clones only, not all of them. The sample holds approximately 140,000 clones; more than 90% are singletons and the top ten take 3% to 3.5%. The source was peripheral blood, collected on day 0 of AZD1222 vaccination. The source is an adult in good health.

The J gene is TRBJ2-7, the V gene TRBV5-1; D possibly matches TRBD1 or TRBD2 (5 bases each). CDR1 is SGHRS, CDR2 YFSETQ, per germline. V lost 2 bases to trimming and J lost 5 bases, with 14 bases between them. The CDR3 is 14 residues long. CDR3 DNA: TGCGCCAGCAGCTTTTGGGGGATTCGCGACGAGCAGTACTTC. This gives the protein CASSFWGIRDEQYF.

The J gene is TRBJ1-2, the V gene TRBV6-5, with TRBD1 identical over 9 bases. Germline V gene data show CDR1 as MNHEY and CDR2 as SVGAGI. The CDR3 loop spans 14 amino acids. With 9 bases clipped from V and 3 bases from J, the junction kept 8 bases outside the gene matches. For the CDR3, the DNA is TGTGCCAGTGGAGGCGGGACAGGGTACTATGGCTACACCTTC. Translation gives CASGGGTGYYGYTF.

V is TRBV15 and J is TRBJ2-7; D not resolved. Trimming took 0 bases from V and 6 from J, leaving 6 bases between them. The CDR3 sequence is 12 residues long. Germline CDR1 LNHNV, CDR2 YYDKDF (reference sequence). The CDR3 coding sequence is TGTGCCACCAGCAGAGAGGTCGGCGAGCAGTACTTC. Its translation is CATSREVGEQYF.

This chain connects TRBV3-1 (or the pseudogene TRBV3-2) to TRBJ2-3; TRBD2 matches 13 bases. CDR1 is LGHDT, CDR2 YNNKEL, per germline (reference sequence). Losses at the gene ends were 1 base for V and 2 bases for J; bases not matched to a gene: 9. The CDR3 has 19 residues. The CDR3 DNA is TGTGCCAGCAGCCAAGGTCCAACTAGCGGGAGGGTAATCACAGATACGCAGTATTTT. This codes for CASSQGPTSGRVITDTQYF.

The chain has TRBV6-5 and TRBJ1-1, with D possibly matching TRBD1 (5 bases). Trimming shortened V by 6 bases and J by 4 bases, and 9 bases separated the two germline ends. From germline, CDR1 is MNHEY and CDR2 SVGAGI. The CDR3 covers 12 residues. CDR3 sequence reads: CASSQGPTEAFF. The CDR3 nucleotides read TGTGCCAGCAGCCAGGGACCCACTGAAGCTTTCTTT.

This chain joins TRBV6-5 and TRBJ1-2; TRBD1 matches at 7 bases. The CDR3 runs to 13 residues. J was trimmed by 8 bases and V by 6 bases; bases with no gene match: 9. Germline lookup yields CDR1 MNHEY and CDR2 SVGAGI. The CDR3 loop is CASSLDRVDGYTF. In DNA, the CDR3 is TGTGCCAGCAGCCTCGACAGGGTTGACGGCTACACCTTC.

The gene calls are TRBV19 and TRBJ2-1; either TRBD1 or TRBD2 may supply D (5 bases each). Germline V gene sequence: CDR1 LNHDA, CDR2 SQIVND (reference sequence). The CDR3 is 15 residues long. The V gene lost 8 bases and the J gene lost 4 bases, with 18 bases spanning the gap. This chain's CDR3 is CASRLGASPYNEQFF. The CDR3 nucleotides read TGTGCCAGTCGCCTCGGGGCGAGTCCTTACAATGAGCAGTTCTTC.

The rearrangement uses TRBV29-1 and TRBJ2-3; D is undetermined. V lost 4 bases and J 0 bases, leaving 5 bases between the germline ends. Germline-derived CDR1 and CDR2 are SQVTM and ANQGSEA. The CDR3 is 12 residues long. CDR3 region: CSVGHSTDTQYF. The CDR3 region has the DNA TGCAGCGTTGGCCACAGCACAGATACGCAGTATTTT.

J is TRBJ1-2 and V is TRBV28; D is possibly TRBD1 (5 bases). CDR1 MDHEN and CDR2 SYDVKM come from the germline V gene. V was shortened by 6 bases and J by 0 bases, with 14 bases between the two germline ends. The CDR3 has 15 amino acids. The CDR3 is CASRTYGDANYGYTF. The CDR3 DNA is TGTGCCAGCAGAACCTATGGGGACGCTAACTATGGCTACACCTTC.

This chain links TRBV4-1 with TRBJ1-5, with D perhaps matching TRBD1 (5 bases). Germline loops: CDR1 MGHRA, CDR2 YSYEKL. CDR3 length equals 18 residues. With 0 bases removed from V and 4 bases from J, the gap between germline ends came to 19 bases. Here the CDR3 reads CASSQDRDHGGLNQPQHF. Written as DNA, the CDR3 is TGCGCCAGCAGCCAAGATCGGGATCACGGGGGACTGAATCAGCCCCAGCATTTT.

Here the CDR3 reads CASSYRTGVDYGYTF. The CDR3 bases are TGTGCCAGCAGCTACAGGACAGGGGTCGACTATGGCTACACCTTC. The chain combines TRBV7-8 with TRBJ1-2, with TRBD1 matching 9 bases. With V trimmed by 4 bases and J by 3 bases, 6 bases remained unmatched. The CDR3 loop spans 15 amino acids. Per the germline V gene, CDR1 is SGHVS and CDR2 is FQNEAQ.

The rearrangement uses TRBV6-5 and TRBJ1-1, with a possible D match to TRBD1 (5 bases). Trimming took off 2 bases at V and 10 bases at J, with 11 bases between the two ends. The CDR3 spans 12 residues. CDR1 is MNHEY, CDR2 SVGAGI, per germline. The CDR3 DNA is TGTGCCAGCAGTTACAGGGGCACAAGAGCTTTCTTT. This encodes CASSYRGTRAFF.

The J gene is TRBJ1-4, the V gene TRBV19, with D uncertain. Germline CDR1 LNHDA, CDR2 SQIVND (reference sequence). The CDR3 is 16 residues long. With 1 base removed from V and 0 bases from J, the gap between germline ends came to 9 bases. The chain's CDR3 is CASSIGSQTTNEKLFF. CDR3 sequence (DNA): TGTGCCAGTAGTATAGGAAGCCAGACAACTAATGAAAAACTGTTTTTT.

The chain couples TRBV6-4 to TRBJ2-3; 9 nucleotides match TRBD2. Germline V CDR1 and CDR2: MRHNA, SNTAGT. Trimming at V came to 6 bases and at J to 5 bases, leaving 9 bases not matched to a gene. The CDR3 loop spans 15 amino acids. CDR3 loop: CASRASGDGGDTQYF. The CDR3 DNA reads TGTGCCAGCAGGGCTAGCGGGGACGGGGGAGATACGCAGTATTTT.

On this clone itself: Other DNA sequences of this sample code for an identical CDR3. V gene TRBV7-2 combines with J gene TRBJ2-7; no firm D call. Germline V lookup: CDR1 SGHTA, CDR2 FQGNSA. The CDR3 totals 11 residues. V was trimmed by 2 bases and J by 4 bases, leaving 3 bases between them. CDR3 DNA sequence: TGTGCCAGCAGCTTAAATTACGAGCAGTACTTC. Residues: CASSLNYEQYF.

The chain combines TRBV7-2 with TRBJ2-2; D gene ambiguous. Germline V CDR1 and CDR2: SGHTA, FQGNSA. V gave up 1 base and J gave up 0 bases, with 9 bases separating them. This CDR3 contains 16 residues. This chain's CDR3 is CASSLGVVTNTGELFF. The CDR3 nucleotides are TGTGCCAGCAGCTTAGGGGTGGTAACGAACACCGGGGAGCTGTTTTTT.

V usage is TRBV7-2 and J usage is TRBJ1-6, with TRBD1 matching 10 bases. Trimming took 5 bases from V and 9 from J; bases not matched to a gene: 7. This CDR3 is built from 15 residues. The germline V gene encodes CDR1 SGHTA and CDR2 FQGNSA. The CDR3 DNA reads TGTGCCAGCAGCCTCCAGACAGGGGGCAGTTCACCCCTCCACTTT. Protein: CASSLQTGGSSPLHF.

This clone appeared a few times. The CDR3 sequence is CASSPRPSGANVLTF. CDR3 nucleotides: TGTGCCAGCAGCCCTCGACCGTCTGGGGCCAACGTCCTGACTTTC. The rearrangement uses TRBV11-1 and TRBJ2-6; no firm D call. Germline-derived CDR1 and CDR2 are SGHAT and FQDESV (reference sequence). V was shortened by 5 bases and J by 1 base, with 9 bases between the two germline ends. The CDR3 has 15 amino acids.